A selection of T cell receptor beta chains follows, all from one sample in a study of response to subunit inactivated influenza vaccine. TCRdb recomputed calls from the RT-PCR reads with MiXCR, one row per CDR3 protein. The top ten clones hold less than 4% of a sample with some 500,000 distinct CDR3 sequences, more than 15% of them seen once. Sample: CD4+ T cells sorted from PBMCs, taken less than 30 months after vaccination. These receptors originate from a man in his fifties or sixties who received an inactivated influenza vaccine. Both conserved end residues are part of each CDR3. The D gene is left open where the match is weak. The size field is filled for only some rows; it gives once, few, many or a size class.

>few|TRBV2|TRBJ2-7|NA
CASLGGGGESYEQYF
TGTGCCAGCCTTGGGGGAGGGGGCGAATCCTACGAGCAGTACTTC
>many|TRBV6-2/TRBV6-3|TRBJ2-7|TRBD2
CASRRTSLNEQYF
TGTGCCAGCAGGAGGACTAGTCTCAACGAGCAGTACTTC
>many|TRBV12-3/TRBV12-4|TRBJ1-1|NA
CASSTPGKATEAFF
TGTGCCAGCAGTACCCCGGGGAAGGCCACTGAAGCTTTCTTT
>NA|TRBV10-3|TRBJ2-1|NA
CAISESIHEQFF
TGTGCCATCAGTGAGTCGATTCATGAGCAGTTCTTC
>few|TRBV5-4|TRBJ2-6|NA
CASSLARSLFVRSGANVLTF
TGTGCCAGCAGCTTGGCCAGGTCCCTCTTCGTCCGTTCTGGGGCCAACGTCCTGACTTTC
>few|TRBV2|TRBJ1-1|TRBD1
CARRTGEMNTEAFF
TGTGCCAGAAGGACAGGCGAAATGAACACTGAAGCTTTCTTT
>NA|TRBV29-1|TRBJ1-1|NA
CSVRQNYENTEAFF
TGCAGCGTAAGACAGAACTATGAGAACACTGAAGCTTTCTTT
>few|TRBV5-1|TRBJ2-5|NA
CASRTGGEETQYF
TGCGCCAGCCGGACAGGAGGGGAAGAGACCCAGTACTTC
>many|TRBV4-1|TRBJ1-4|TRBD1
CASSRTGENEKLFF
TGCGCCAGCAGCCGGACAGGGGAAAATGAAAAACTGTTTTTT
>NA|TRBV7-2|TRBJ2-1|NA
CASTHGGYNEQFF
TGTGCCAGCACCCATGGGGGGTACAATGAGCAGTTCTTC
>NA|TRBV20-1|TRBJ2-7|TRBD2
CSAREVAGSYEQYF
TGCAGTGCTAGAGAGGTAGCGGGGAGCTACGAGCAGTACTTC
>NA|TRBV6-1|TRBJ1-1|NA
CASSEVENTEAFF
TGTGCCAGCAGTGAGGTTGAAAACACTGAAGCTTTCTTT
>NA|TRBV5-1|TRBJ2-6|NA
CASSPVSGANVLTF
TGCGCCAGCAGCCCGGTTTCAGGGGCCAACGTCCTGACTTTC
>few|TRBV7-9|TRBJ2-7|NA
CASSLENRRGSEQYF
TGTGCCAGCAGCTTAGAAAACAGGAGGGGCTCCGAGCAGTACTTC
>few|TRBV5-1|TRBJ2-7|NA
CASSLVGISVQYF
TGCGCCAGCAGCTTGGTGGGAATATCTGTGCAGTACTTC
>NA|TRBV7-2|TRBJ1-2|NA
CASSSRANYGYTF
TGTGCCAGCAGCAGTAGGGCTAACTATGGCTACACCTTC
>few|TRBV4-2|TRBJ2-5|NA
CASSQVSSLETQYF
TGTGCCAGCAGCCAAGTCTCAAGCCTGGAGACCCAGTACTTC
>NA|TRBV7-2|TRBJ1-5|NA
CASSEIAGPGNQPQHF
TGTGCCAGCAGCGAAATTGCCGGGCCAGGGAATCAGCCCCAGCATTTT
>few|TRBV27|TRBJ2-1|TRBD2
CASSPMGTSSYNEQFF
TGTGCCAGCAGTCCCATGGGGACTAGCAGTTACAATGAGCAGTTCTTC
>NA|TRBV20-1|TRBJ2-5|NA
CSARDHSRQAGETQYF
TGCAGTGCTAGAGATCACAGTCGGCAGGCGGGAGAGACCCAGTACTTC
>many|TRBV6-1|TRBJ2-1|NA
CASSEAWGIGNEQFF
TGTGCCAGCAGTGAAGCGTGGGGGATAGGCAATGAGCAGTTCTTC
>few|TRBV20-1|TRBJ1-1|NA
CSTRAAGNTEAFF
TGCAGCACACGGGCCGCGGGGAACACTGAAGCTTTCTTT